These 9 T cell receptor beta chains came from one sample sequenced in a study of T cell responses to AZD1222 COVID-19 vaccine. Repertoires were generated with immunoSEQ multiplex PCR, while TCRdb's copy carries only in-frame clones and drops some. The sample carries roughly 80,000 clones, 90% recorded once. The sequences come from peripheral blood, collected 28 days after the second AZD1222 dose. The receptors were gathered from an adult who received the AZD1222 COVID-19 vaccine.

The chain employs TRBV5-8 and TRBJ1-1, with 9 bases lining up with TRBD1. V shed 4 bases, J shed 3 bases, and the junction held 10 bases outside the gene matches. Looked up from germline, CDR1 is SGHTS and CDR2 is YDEGEE. This CDR3 comprises 16 residues. CDR3 nucleotide sequence: TGTGCCAGCAGCCCCGACCGGGACAGGGAGGACACTGAAGCTTTCTTT. Translating gives CASSPDRDREDTEAFF.

This chain links TRBV7-9 with TRBJ2-3; 9 bases agree with TRBD1. J was trimmed by 6 bases and V by 5 bases; bases with no gene match: 9. This CDR3 is 15 amino acids long. CDR1 is SEHNR, CDR2 FQNEAQ, per germline (reference sequence). The CDR3 loop reads CASSPWTGVSDTQYF. CDR3 DNA: TGTGCCAGCAGCCCTTGGACAGGGGTGTCGGATACGCAGTATTTT.

The chain combines TRBV3-1 (or the pseudogene TRBV3-2) with TRBJ1-2; D gene uncertain. This CDR3 spans 14 amino acids. V lost 0 bases, J lost 5 bases, and 10 bases lay in between. Germline V lookup: CDR1 LGHDT, CDR2 YNNKEL (reference sequence). CDR3 region: CASSQEHGRYGYTF. DNA of the CDR3: TGTGCCAGCAGCCAAGAGCATGGGAGGTATGGCTACACCTTC.

The gene calls are TRBV3-1 (or the pseudogene TRBV3-2) and TRBJ2-7, with D maybe TRBD2 (7 bases). V was trimmed by 3 bases and J by 7 bases, leaving 16 bases between them. This CDR3 has 14 residues. CDR1 and CDR2 (germline): LGHDT, YNNKEL (reference sequence). CDR3 sequence: CASSQGAGVEEQYF. In DNA, the CDR3 is TGTGCCAGCAGCCAGGGGGCGGGAGTGGAAGAGCAGTACTTC.

The chain couples TRBV7-7 to TRBJ2-1; the D call may be TRBD1 or TRBD2 (5 bases each). The CDR3 is 14 residues long. Between the trimmed V and J ends, which lost 5 bases and 9 bases, there was a span of 17 bases. The germline gives CDR1 SSHAT, CDR2 FNYEAQ (reference sequence). CDR3 DNA sequence: TGTGCCAGCAGCCCAGACTGGGACGAGGGTGAGCAGTTCTTC. This codes for CASSPDWDEGEQFF.

The genes are TRBV6-1 and TRBJ2-7; D remains unclear. V lost 3 bases and J lost 2, with 11 bases in between. The CDR3 spans 14 residues. Germline CDR1 reads MNHNS; CDR2 reads SASEGT. CDR3 DNA sequence: TGTGCCAGCAGTGAGTCGGCTATAACCTACGAGCAGTACTTC. It is translated as CASSESAITYEQYF.

The chain combines TRBV30 with TRBJ2-2; D remains ambiguous. This CDR3 region has 10 residues. CDR1 and CDR2 (germline): GTSNPN, SVGIG (reference sequence). The germline V and J ends were trimmed by 5 bases and 6 bases, with 4 bases remaining between them. DNA of the CDR3: TGTGCCTGGGGACCCGGGGAGCTGTTTTTT. Translating gives CAWGPGELFF.

In regard to this clone: The sample contains more than one DNA sequence encoding this CDR3. In DNA form, the CDR3 reads TGTGCCAGCAGCTTAGAGGCGGGGGGTTATGGCTACACCTTC. As protein: CASSLEAGGYGYTF. The chain carries TRBV7-8 and TRBJ1-2; D is perhaps TRBD1 (5 bases). V lost 1 base, J lost 5 bases, and 11 bases lay in between. This CDR3 has 14 amino acids. Germline V gene sequence: CDR1 SGHVS, CDR2 FQNEAQ.

The chain has TRBV3-1 (or the pseudogene TRBV3-2) and TRBJ2-7; unclear D gene. The CDR3 length is 11 residues. V was pared by 1 base and J by 7 bases, with 5 bases between. Looked up from germline, CDR1 is LGHDT and CDR2 is YNNKEL (reference sequence). In nucleotides, the CDR3 is TGTGCCAGCAGCCAAGGGGTAGAGCAGTACTTC. Its translation is CASSQGVEQYF.